Sequencing of this T cell receptor beta chain was carried out in a study of CD8 T cells in ankylosing spondylitis. Broader study findings: Peripheral blood samples showed relatively rare disease-linked clones, and these clones were CD8+. Enrichment of disease-linked clones was reportedly significant in matched ankylosing spondylitis synovial fluid. Characteristic of ankylosing spondylitis blood, it appeared, was a TCR beta motif comprising several highly homologous variants. Earlier work had already found some motif variants in reactive arthritis synovial fluid and blood.

The CDR3 loop spans 14 amino acids. Per germline, CDR1 LGHDT and CDR2 YNNKEL (reference sequence). Trimming removed 4 bases from V and 2 bases from J, with 12 bases in between. Using quantitative 5'-RACE with molecular barcodes, the authors made TCR beta libraries. TCRdb recomputed calls from the 5' RACE reads with MiXCR, one row per CDR3 protein. The sample lists about 440,000 distinct CDR3 sequences; roughly 17% were seen once. On this clonotype: Its specificity is unknown.

Sequencing input: blood, either unsorted or a sorted T cell fraction (not recorded which). The receptor comes from a male donor with ankylosing spondylitis. V and J are TRBV3-1 and TRBJ2-7, with no clear D. The CDR3 region has the DNA TGTGCCAGCAGCCCCCGGACCAAAACCTACGAGCAGTACTTC. Protein sequence: CASSPRTKTYEQYF.